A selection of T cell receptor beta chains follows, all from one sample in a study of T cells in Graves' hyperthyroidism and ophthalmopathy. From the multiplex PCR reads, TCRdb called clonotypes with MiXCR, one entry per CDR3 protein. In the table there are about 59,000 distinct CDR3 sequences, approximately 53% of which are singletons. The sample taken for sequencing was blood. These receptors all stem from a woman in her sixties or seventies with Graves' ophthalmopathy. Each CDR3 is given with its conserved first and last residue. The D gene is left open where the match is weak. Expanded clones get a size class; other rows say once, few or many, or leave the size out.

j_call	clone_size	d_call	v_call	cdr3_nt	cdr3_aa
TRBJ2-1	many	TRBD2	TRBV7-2	TGTGCCAGCAGCCTAGGGACTAGCGGGAGGCCCAATGAGCAGTTCTTC	CASSLGTSGRPNEQFF
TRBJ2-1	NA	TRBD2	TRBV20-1	TGCAGTGCTACGACTAGCGGCTCCTACAATGAGCAGTTCTTC	CSATTSGSYNEQFF
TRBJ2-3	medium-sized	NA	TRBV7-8	TGTGCCAGCGTTCAGGGTCGAACAGATACGCAGTATTTT	CASVQGRTDTQYF
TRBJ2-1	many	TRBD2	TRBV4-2	TGTGCCAGCAGCCAAGTAGCTAGCGGGAGGGGTGAGCAGTTCTTC	CASSQVASGRGEQFF
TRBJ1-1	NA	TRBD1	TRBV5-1	TGCGCCAGCAGCATCAGGACAGGGATGAACACTGAAGCTTTCTTT	CASSIRTGMNTEAFF
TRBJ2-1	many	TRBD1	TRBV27	TGTGCCAGCAGTCCCCGGGACAGGGGGGATGAGCAGTTCTTC	CASSPRDRGDEQFF
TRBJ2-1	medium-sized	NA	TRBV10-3	TGTGCCATCAGTGAGGTGTCAGCGCCTTTATACAATGAGCAGTTCTTC	CAISEVSAPLYNEQFF
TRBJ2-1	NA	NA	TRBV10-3	TGTGCCATCAGTGAAACGGGCGGGCCCTACAATGAGCAGTTCTTC	CAISETGGPYNEQFF
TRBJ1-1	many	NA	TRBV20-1	TGCAGTGCTACAGACAGAATAAACACTGAAGCTTTCTTT	CSATDRINTEAFF
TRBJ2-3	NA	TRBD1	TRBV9	TGTGCCAGCAGCGCAAGGGGGCAGGGAGGCACAGATACGCAGTATTTT	CASSARGQGGTDTQYF
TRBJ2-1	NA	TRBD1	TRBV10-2	TGCGCCAGCAGTGAGAGGGGGCAAGGGTACTATGAGCAGTTCTTC	CASSERGQGYYEQFF
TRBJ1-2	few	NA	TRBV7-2	TGTGCCAGCAGCCGGACTAGGGAGGGCTACACCTTC	CASSRTREGYTF
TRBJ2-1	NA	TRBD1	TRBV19	TGTGCCAGTAGTACCTACGGGACAGGACCCTACAACGAGCAGTTCTTC	CASSTYGTGPYNEQFF
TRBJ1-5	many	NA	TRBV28	TGTGCCAGCAACCTAAAACTGGGGCAGCAGCCCCAGCATTTT	CASNLKLGQQPQHF
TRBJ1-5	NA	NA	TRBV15	TGTGCCACCAGCAGAGAAGGGGGAGGGAGCAATCAGCCCCAGCATTTT	CATSREGGGSNQPQHF
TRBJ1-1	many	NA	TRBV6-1	TGTGCCAGCACCCCAGGTGGAGGAAAGATGAACACTGAAGCTTTCTTT	CASTPGGGKMNTEAFF
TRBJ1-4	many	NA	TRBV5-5	TGTGCCAGCAGCTTTCCCCGTGAGGGATCAACTAATGAAAAACTGTTTTTT	CASSFPREGSTNEKLFF
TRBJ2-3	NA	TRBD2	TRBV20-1	TGCAGTGCTACCTGGACTAGCGGGGCGGATAGCACAGATACGCAGTATTTT	CSATWTSGADSTDTQYF
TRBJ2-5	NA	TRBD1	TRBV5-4	TGTGCCAGCAGCCGATCGCCGACAGGGCTTGCGGAGACCCAGTACTTC	CASSRSPTGLAETQYF
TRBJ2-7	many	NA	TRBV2	TGTGCCAGCATGGAAGAACTAGCACCTGAGCAGTACTTC	CASMEELAPEQYF
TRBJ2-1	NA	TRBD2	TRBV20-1	TGCAGTGCTAGGCTGGGACTAGCGGGAGAAGATAGCTTC	CSARLGLAGEDSF
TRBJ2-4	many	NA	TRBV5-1	TGCGCCAGCAGCATATTGCCCACGGCAGTTGGGGCCAAAAACATTCAGTACTTC	CASSILPTAVGAKNIQYF